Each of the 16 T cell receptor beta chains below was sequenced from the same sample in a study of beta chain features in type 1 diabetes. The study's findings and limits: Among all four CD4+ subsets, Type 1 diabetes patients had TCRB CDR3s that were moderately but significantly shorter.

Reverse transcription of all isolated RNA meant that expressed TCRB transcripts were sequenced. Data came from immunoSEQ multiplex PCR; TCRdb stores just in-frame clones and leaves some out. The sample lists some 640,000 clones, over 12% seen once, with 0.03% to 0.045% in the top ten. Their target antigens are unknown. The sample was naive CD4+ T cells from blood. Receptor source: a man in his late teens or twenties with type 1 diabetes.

CDR3 DNA sequence: TGTGCCAGCAGCTCTTACCCGGATACGCAGTATTTT. It codes for CASSSYPDTQYF. V is TRBV7-9 and J is TRBJ2-3; D not certain. There are 12 residues in the CDR3. Germline V gives CDR1 SEHNR, CDR2 FQNEAQ (reference sequence). V was shortened by 4 bases and J by 6 bases, with 8 bases between the two germline ends.

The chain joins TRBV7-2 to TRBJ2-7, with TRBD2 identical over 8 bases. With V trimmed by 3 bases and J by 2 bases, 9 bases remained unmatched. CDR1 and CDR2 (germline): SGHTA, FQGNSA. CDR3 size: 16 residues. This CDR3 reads CASSLSITSGPYEQYF. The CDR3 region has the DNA TGTGCCAGCAGCTTGAGCATTACTAGCGGCCCCTACGAGCAGTACTTC.

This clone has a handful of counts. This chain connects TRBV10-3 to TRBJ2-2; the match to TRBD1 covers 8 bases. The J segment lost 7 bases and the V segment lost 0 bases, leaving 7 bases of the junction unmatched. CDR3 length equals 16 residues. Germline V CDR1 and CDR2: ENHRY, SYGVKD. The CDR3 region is CAISESDRVHRGELFF. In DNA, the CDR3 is TGTGCCATCAGTGAGTCGGACAGGGTCCACCGCGGGGAGCTGTTTTTT.

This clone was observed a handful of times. DNA for the CDR3: TGCGCCAGCAGCTTGGGAGGATTCCAAGAGACCCAGTACTTC. This sequence encodes CASSLGGFQETQYF. This chain uses TRBV5-1 with TRBJ2-5; no firm D call. V was trimmed by 0 bases and J by 1 base, leaving 7 bases between them. CDR3 length: 14 residues. Germline CDR1 reads SGHRS; CDR2 reads YFSETQ.

The CDR3 bases are TGTGCCAGCAGCTTGGGGGGCCAGGAATACGAGCAGTACTTC. This translates into CASSLGGQEYEQYF. This rearrangement joins TRBV7-9 to TRBJ2-7; D tentatively fits TRBD1 or TRBD2 (6 bases each). Per germline, CDR1 SEHNR and CDR2 FQNEAQ (reference sequence). There are 14 residues in the CDR3. Trimming shortened V by 3 bases and J by 4 bases, and 13 bases separated the two germline ends.

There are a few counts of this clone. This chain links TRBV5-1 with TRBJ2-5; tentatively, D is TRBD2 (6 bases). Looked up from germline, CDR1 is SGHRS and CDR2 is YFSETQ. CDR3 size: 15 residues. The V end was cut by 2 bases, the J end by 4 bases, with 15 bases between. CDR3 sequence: CASSFQGGLGETQYF. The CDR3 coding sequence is TGCGCCAGCAGCTTCCAGGGAGGTCTTGGAGAGACCCAGTACTTC.

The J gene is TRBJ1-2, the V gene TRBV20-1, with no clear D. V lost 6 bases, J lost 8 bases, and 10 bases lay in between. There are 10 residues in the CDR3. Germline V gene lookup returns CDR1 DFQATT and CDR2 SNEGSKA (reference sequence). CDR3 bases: TGCAGTGCCTACTCGGGAGGCTACACCTTC. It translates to CSAYSGGYTF.

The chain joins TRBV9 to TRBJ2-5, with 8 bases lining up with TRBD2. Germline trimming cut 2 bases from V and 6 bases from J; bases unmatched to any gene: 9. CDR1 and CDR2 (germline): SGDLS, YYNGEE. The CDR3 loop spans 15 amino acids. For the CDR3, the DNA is TGTGCCAGCAGCGTGAGCGGGAGCCCCCCCAAGACCCAGTACTTC. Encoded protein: CASSVSGSPPKTQYF.

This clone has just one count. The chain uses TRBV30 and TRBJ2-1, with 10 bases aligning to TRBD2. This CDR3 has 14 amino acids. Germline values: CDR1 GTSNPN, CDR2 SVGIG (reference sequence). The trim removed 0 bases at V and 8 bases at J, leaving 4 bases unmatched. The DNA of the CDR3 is TGTGCCTGGAGTGTAGCTAGCGGGAGCTATGAGCAGTTCTTC. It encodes CAWSVASGSYEQFF.

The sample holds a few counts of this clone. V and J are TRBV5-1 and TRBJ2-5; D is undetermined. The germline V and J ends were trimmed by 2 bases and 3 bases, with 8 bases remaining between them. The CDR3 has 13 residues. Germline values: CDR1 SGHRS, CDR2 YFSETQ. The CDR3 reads CASSFRSKETQYF. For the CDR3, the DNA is TGCGCCAGCAGCTTCCGATCGAAAGAGACCCAGTACTTC.

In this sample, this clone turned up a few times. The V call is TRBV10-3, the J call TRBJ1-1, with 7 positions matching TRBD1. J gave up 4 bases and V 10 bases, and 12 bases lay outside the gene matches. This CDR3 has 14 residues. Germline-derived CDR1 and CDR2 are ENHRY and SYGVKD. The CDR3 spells CATLRQGMITEAFF. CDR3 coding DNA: TGTGCCACACTCCGACAGGGAATGATCACTGAAGCTTTCTTT.

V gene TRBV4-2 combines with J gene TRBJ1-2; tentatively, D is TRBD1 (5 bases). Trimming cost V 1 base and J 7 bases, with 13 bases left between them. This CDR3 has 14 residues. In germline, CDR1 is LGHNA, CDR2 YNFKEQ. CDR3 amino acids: CASSQGGTARGYTF. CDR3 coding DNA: TGTGCCAGCAGCCAAGGAGGGACCGCACGTGGCTACACCTTC.

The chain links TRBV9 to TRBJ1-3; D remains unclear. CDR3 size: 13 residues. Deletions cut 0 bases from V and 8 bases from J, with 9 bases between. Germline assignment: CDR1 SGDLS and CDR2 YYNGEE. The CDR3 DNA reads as TGTGCCAGCAGCGTAGAGGTGGAGCACACCATATATTTT. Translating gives CASSVEVEHTIYF. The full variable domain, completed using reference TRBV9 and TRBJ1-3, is DSGVTQTPKHLITATGQRVTLRCSPRSGDLSVYWYQQSLDQGLQFLIQYYNGEERAKGNILERFSAQQFPDLHSELNLSSLELGDSALYFCASSVEVEHTIYFGEGSWLTVV.

CDR3 bases: TGCGCCAGCAGCCAAGAAGGGCAGAACTATGGCTACACCTTC. It is translated as CASSQEGQNYGYTF. This chain links TRBV4-3 with TRBJ1-2; D gene ambiguous. Germline CDR1 and CDR2: LGHNA and YSLEER. Between the trimmed V and J ends, which lost 0 bases and 2 bases, there was a span of 7 bases. The CDR3 length is 14 residues.

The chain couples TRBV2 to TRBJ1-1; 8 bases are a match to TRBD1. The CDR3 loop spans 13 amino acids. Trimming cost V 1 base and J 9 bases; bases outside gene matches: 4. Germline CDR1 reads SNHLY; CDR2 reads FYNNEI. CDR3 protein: CASSEGTGMQAFF. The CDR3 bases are TGTGCCAGCAGTGAAGGGACAGGGATGCAAGCTTTCTTT.

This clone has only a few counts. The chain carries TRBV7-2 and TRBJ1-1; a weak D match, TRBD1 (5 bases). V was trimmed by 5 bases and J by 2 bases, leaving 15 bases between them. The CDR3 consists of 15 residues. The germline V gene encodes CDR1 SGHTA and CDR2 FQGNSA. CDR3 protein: CASSPQGLGNTEAFF. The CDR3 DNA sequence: TGTGCCAGCAGCCCGCAGGGTTTGGGAAACACTGAAGCTTTCTTT.